Each of the 2 T cell receptor beta chains below was sequenced from the same sample in a study of T cells expressing NK-cell markers. No DNA is given; TCRdb re-called the 5' RACE reads and lists each CDR3 protein once. Recorded for this sample: 150,000 to 170,000 distinct CDR3 sequences. Sequencing was carried out using blood T cells: a sorted CD56 or NKG2C T cell subset, CD4+ or CD8+ T cells, or bulk PBMC T cells (not recorded which). Every receptor here comes from a woman aged 45-65 years in good health.

V usage is TRBV27 and J usage is TRBJ1-5; TCRdb's D call of TRBD1 is untestable without DNA. Germline lookup yields CDR1 MNHEY and CDR2 SMNVEV (reference sequence). The CDR3 runs 14 residues. CDR3 protein: CASSGTYSNQPQHF.

The V gene is TRBV4-1, the J gene TRBJ2-6. The germline gives CDR1 MGHRA, CDR2 YSYEKL. The CDR3 totals 14 residues. CDR3 residues: CASSPTSGANVLTF.